These T cell receptor beta chains were read from a single sample in a study of blood T cell repertoires in COVID-19. Only in-frame clones appear in the TCRdb table, and some are missing; sequencing was by immunoSEQ multiplex PCR. Here the sample spans a few hundred thousand clones, over 75% being singletons. Sequencing used PBMCs or T cells enriched from blood (not recorded which). These receptors were taken from a middle-aged woman who had been exposed to COVID-19. CDR3s include the opening cysteine and the closing phenylalanine or tryptophan. The D gene is left open where the match is weak. A clone size is listed for some rows: how often the clone was seen (once, few, many), or a class if it is expanded.

clone_size j_call v_call d_call cdr3_aa cdr3_nt
NA TRBJ2-3 TRBV6-4 TRBD1 CASSDSIGGQGTDTQYF TGTGCCAGCAGTGACTCGATAGGGGGACAGGGAACAGATACGCAGTATTTT
NA TRBJ2-1 TRBV5-1 TRBD1 CASAGQGARDEQFF TGCGCCAGCGCTGGGCAGGGGGCTAGGGATGAGCAGTTCTTC
few TRBJ2-3 TRBV5-1 TRBD1 CASSATGDLTDTQYF TGCGCCAGCAGCGCGACAGGGGACCTCACAGATACGCAGTATTTT
NA TRBJ1-1 TRBV5-5 TRBD1 CASSWTGDMNTEAFF TGTGCCAGCAGCTGGACAGGGGACATGAACACTGAAGCTTTCTTT
NA TRBJ2-5 TRBV7-2 NA CASSLGPQANQETQYF TGTGCCAGCAGCTTAGGCCCACAGGCTAACCAAGAGACCCAGTACTTC
NA TRBJ1-1 TRBV3-1/TRBV3-2 NA CASSQDSRVPEAFF TGTGCCAGCAGCCAAGATAGCAGGGTCCCTGAAGCTTTCTTT
NA TRBJ2-1 TRBV6-1 NA CASSEGWITDEQFF TGTGCCAGCAGTGAGGGCTGGATCACCGATGAGCAGTTCTTC
NA TRBJ1-5 TRBV12-3/TRBV12-4 NA CASMTGSRPQHF TGTGCCAGCATGACAGGTAGCCGGCCCCAGCATTTT
once TRBJ2-2 TRBV27 NA CASSLVSTNTGELFF TGTGCCAGCAGTTTGGTATCTACGAACACCGGGGAGCTGTTTTTT
NA TRBJ1-1 TRBV29-1 NA CSVVGADENTEAFF TGCAGCGTTGTTGGGGCGGATGAGAACACTGAAGCTTTCTTT
NA TRBJ2-1 TRBV19 TRBD2 CASRTGTSVGVRNEQFF TGTGCCAGTAGAACCGGGACTAGCGTGGGGGTAAGGAATGAGCAGTTCTTC
NA TRBJ1-6 TRBV4-1 NA CASSQDGGHGPPLHF TGCGCCAGCAGCCAAGATGGAGGGCACGGGCCTCCCCTCCACTTT
once TRBJ2-5 TRBV29-1 NA CSVVGAGETQYF TGCAGCGTTGTGGGGGCCGGGGAGACCCAGTACTTC
NA TRBJ2-3 TRBV2 NA CASSRGGTDVDTQYF TGTGCCAGCAGTAGGGGGGGGACCGACGTGGATACGCAGTATTTT
NA TRBJ1-1 TRBV28 TRBD1 CATVEGASTEAFF TGTGCCACCGTAGAGGGGGCGTCTACTGAAGCTTTCTTT
once TRBJ2-3 TRBV9 NA CASSVIASADTQYF TGTGCCAGCAGCGTAATAGCGAGCGCAGATACGCAGTATTTT
NA TRBJ2-2 TRBV19 NA CATGIRQPANTGELFF TGTGCCACTGGTATACGACAGCCTGCGAACACCGGGGAGCTGTTTTTT
NA TRBJ2-1 TRBV20-1 TRBD2 CSASLAGVSYNEQFF TGCAGTGCTAGTCTAGCGGGAGTTTCCTACAATGAGCAGTTCTTC
NA TRBJ1-6 TRBV5-4 NA CASSLDPGGSPLHF TGTGCCAGCAGCTTAGACCCGGGTGGCTCACCCCTCCACTTT
NA TRBJ2-2 TRBV6-5 NA CASRPRALTGELFF TGTGCCAGCAGACCCCGAGCATTGACCGGGGAGCTGTTTTTT
NA TRBJ2-5 TRBV5-1 NA CASSLRTTQETQYF TGCGCCAGCAGCCTGCGGACTACCCAAGAGACCCAGTACTTC
NA TRBJ1-1 TRBV6-4 NA CASSEHHGDTEAFF TGTGCCAGCAGTGAACACCACGGGGACACTGAAGCTTTCTTT
NA TRBJ1-1 TRBV6-5 NA CASSLTSNTEAFF TGTGCCAGCAGCCTGACATCGAACACTGAAGCTTTCTTT
NA TRBJ2-5 TRBV2 TRBD2 CASTLAGGKETQYF TGTGCCAGCACGCTAGCGGGGGGGAAAGAGACCCAGTACTTC
NA TRBJ1-2 TRBV6-1 NA CASSEETDGGYTF TGTGCCAGCAGTGAAGAGACAGATGGGGGCTACACCTTC
once TRBJ2-3 TRBV7-2 TRBD2 CASSLVAGGLADTQYF TGTGCCAGCAGCTTAGTTGCGGGGGGGCTGGCAGATACGCAGTATTTT
NA TRBJ2-3 TRBV7-2 TRBD2 CASSSGLAGVTDTQYF TGTGCCAGCAGCTCGGGACTAGCGGGGGTAACAGATACGCAGTATTTT
NA TRBJ2-2 TRBV6-1 NA CASSEASSNTGELFF TGTGCCAGCAGTGAAGCTAGTTCCAACACCGGGGAGCTGTTTTTT
once TRBJ2-1 TRBV28 TRBD2 CASSPLSGSRYNEQFF TGTGCCAGCAGTCCCCTTAGCGGGAGTAGGTACAATGAGCAGTTCTTC
few TRBJ1-1 TRBV7-5 NA CVRSGRGTNTEAFF TGTGTCAGAAGCGGGAGGGGCACCAACACTGAAGCTTTCTTT
NA TRBJ2-3 TRBV25-1 TRBD1 CASSEKTRTGTTDTQYF TGTGCCAGCAGTGAAAAGACAAGGACAGGTACCACAGATACGCAGTATTTT
NA TRBJ1-1 TRBV11-2 NA CASSLRQTMNTEAFF TGTGCCAGCAGCCTTAGACAGACCATGAACACTGAAGCTTTCTTT
NA TRBJ1-5 TRBV6-1 NA CASSDRNKNRMGSNQPQHF TGTGCCAGCAGTGATAGGAATAAAAACAGGATGGGTAGCAATCAGCCCCAGCATTTT